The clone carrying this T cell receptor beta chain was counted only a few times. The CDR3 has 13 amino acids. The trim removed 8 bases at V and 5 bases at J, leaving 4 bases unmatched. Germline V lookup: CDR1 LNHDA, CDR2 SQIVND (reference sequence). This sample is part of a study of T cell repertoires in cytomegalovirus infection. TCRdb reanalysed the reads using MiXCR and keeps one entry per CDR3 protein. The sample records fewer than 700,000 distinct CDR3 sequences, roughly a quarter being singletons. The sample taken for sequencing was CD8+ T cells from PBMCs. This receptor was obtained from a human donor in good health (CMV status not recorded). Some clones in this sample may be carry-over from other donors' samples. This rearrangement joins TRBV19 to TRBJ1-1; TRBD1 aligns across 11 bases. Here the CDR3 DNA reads TGTGCCAGTGCGGGACAGGGGGGGACTGAAGCTTTCTTT. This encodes CASAGQGGTEAFF.